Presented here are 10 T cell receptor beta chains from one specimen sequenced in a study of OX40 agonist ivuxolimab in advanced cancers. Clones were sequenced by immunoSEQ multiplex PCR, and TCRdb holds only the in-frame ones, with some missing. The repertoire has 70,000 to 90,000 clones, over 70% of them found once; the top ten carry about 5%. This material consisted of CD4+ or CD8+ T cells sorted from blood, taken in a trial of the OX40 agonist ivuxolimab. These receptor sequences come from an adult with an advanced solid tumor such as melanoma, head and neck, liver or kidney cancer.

The CDR3 loop reads CASSGRESSDTEAFF. CDR3 nucleotide sequence: TGTGCCAGCAGTGGACGGGAATCGAGTGACACTGAAGCTTTCTTT. The chain couples TRBV6-5 to TRBJ1-1, with D hard to call. The V and J ends lost 5 bases and 3 bases respectively, with 16 bases between them. Germline CDR1 is MNHEY and CDR2 is SVGAGI. The CDR3 totals 15 residues.

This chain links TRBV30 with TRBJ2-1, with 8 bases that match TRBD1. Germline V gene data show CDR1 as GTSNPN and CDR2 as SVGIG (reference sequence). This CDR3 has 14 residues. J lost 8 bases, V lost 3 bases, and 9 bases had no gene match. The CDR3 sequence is CAWRTPGGRDEQFF. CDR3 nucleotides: TGTGCCTGGAGGACCCCAGGGGGCCGGGATGAGCAGTTCTTC.

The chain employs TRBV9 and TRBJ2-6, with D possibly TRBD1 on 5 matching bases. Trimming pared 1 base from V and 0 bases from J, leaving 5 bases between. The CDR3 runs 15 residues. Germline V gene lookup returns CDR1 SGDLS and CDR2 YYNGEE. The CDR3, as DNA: TGTGCCAGCAGCGTAACAGGCTCTGGGGCCAACGTCCTGACTTTC. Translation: CASSVTGSGANVLTF.

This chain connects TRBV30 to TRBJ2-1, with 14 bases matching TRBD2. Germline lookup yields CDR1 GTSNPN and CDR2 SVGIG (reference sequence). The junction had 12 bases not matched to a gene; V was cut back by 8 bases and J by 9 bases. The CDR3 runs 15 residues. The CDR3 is CAGGVGTSGRSEQFF. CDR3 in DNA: TGTGCCGGCGGGGTCGGGACTAGCGGGAGAAGTGAGCAGTTCTTC.

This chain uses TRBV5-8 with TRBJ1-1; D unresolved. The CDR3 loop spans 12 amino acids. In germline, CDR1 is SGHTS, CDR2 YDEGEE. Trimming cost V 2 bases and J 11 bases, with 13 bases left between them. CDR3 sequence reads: CASSLHRGVAFF. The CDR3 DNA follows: TGTGCCAGCAGCTTACACCGGGGAGTGGCTTTCTTT.

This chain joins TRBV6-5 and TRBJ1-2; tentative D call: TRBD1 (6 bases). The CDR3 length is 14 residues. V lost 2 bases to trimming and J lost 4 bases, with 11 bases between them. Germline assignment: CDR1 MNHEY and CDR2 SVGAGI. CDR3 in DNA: TGTGCCAGCAGTTACACTACAGGGTTCTATGGCTACACCTTC. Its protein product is CASSYTTGFYGYTF.

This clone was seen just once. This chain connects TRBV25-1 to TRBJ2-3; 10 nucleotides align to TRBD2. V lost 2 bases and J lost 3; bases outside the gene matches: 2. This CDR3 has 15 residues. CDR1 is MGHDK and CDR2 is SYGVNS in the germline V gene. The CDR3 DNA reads TGTGCCAGCAGTGAACTAGCGGGAGAGACAGATACGCAGTATTTT. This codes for CASSELAGETDTQYF.

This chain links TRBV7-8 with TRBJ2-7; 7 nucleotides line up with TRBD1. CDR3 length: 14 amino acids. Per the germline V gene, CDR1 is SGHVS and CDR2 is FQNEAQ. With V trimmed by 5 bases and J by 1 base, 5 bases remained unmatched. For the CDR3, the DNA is TGTGCCAGCAGCCGCCGGGACAGTTCCTACGAGCAGTACTTC. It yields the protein CASSRRDSSYEQYF.

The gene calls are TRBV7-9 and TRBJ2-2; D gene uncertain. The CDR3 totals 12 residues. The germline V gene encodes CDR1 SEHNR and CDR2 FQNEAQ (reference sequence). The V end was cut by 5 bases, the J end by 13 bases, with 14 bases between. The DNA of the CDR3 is TGTGCCAGCAGCCTGTCCACGACTGGGCTGTTTTTT. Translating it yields CASSLSTTGLFF.

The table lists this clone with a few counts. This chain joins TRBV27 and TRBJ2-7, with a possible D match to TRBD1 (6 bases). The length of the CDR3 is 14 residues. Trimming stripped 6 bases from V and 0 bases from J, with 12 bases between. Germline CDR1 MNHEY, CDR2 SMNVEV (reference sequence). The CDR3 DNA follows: TGTGCCAGCAGACGCACAGGGTTCTCCTACGAGCAGTACTTC. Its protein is CASRRTGFSYEQYF.